These T cell receptor beta chains were read from a single sample in a study of shared clonotypes between healthy human individuals. Here immunoSEQ multiplex PCR was the method, and the copy in TCRdb shows in-frame clones only, minus some. The sample holds 660,000 or so clones, roughly 96% seen once. The sample was naive CD8+ T cells sorted from blood. The origin of the receptors is a woman in her twenties or thirties in good health. Each CDR3 is given with its conserved first and last residue. The D gene is left open where the match is weak.

13,TRBJ2-7,TRBV25-1,.,CASSEYEGNEQYF,TGTGCCAGCAGTGAATATGAGGGGAACGAGCAGTACTTC
15,TRBJ2-1,TRBV13,TRBD2,CASSSLLAGVREQFF,TGTGCCAGCAGCTCCCTACTAGCGGGAGTACGGGAGCAGTTCTTC
17,TRBJ1-5,TRBV19,TRBD1,CASTPGQGVYSNQPQHF,TGTGCCAGCACTCCGGGACAGGGGGTTTATAGCAATCAGCCCCAGCATTTT
16,TRBJ1-4,TRBV7-9,TRBD1,CASSRATDQGGEKLFF,TGTGCCAGCAGCCGAGCAACGGACCAGGGGGGTGAAAAACTGTTTTTT
13,TRBJ2-7,TRBV5-1,TRBD1,CASSWGQGYEQYF,TGCGCCAGCAGCTGGGGACAGGGCTACGAGCAGTACTTC
16,TRBJ2-1,TRBV5-1,TRBD2,CASSFDSGSSYNEQFF,TGCGCCAGCAGCTTCGATAGCGGGAGCTCCTACAATGAGCAGTTCTTC
12,TRBJ2-3,TRBV6-1,.,CASSERSDTQYF,TGTGCCAGCAGTGAACGGAGTGATACGCAGTATTTT
15,TRBJ1-5,TRBV4-1,.,CASSQGWPGVQPQHF,TGCGCCAGCAGCCAAGGGTGGCCAGGGGTTCAGCCCCAGCATTTT
12,TRBJ2-7,TRBV15,TRBD2,CATSNWGGEQYF,TGTGCCACCAGCAATTGGGGGGGTGAGCAGTACTTC
16,TRBJ2-1,TRBV28,TRBD2,CASSPRFVTSSLEQFF,TGTGCCAGCAGCCCCCGGTTTGTGACTAGCTCTCTTGAGCAGTTCTTC
15,TRBJ2-5,TRBV4-1,TRBD2,CASSRGEGIQETQYF,TGCGCCAGCAGCCGGGGGGAGGGGATCCAAGAGACCCAGTACTTC
14,TRBJ2-3,TRBV6-5,.,CASSRGERWDTQYF,TGTGCCAGCAGTAGGGGGGAGAGGTGGGATACGCAGTATTTT
16,TRBJ2-5,TRBV7-9,.,CASSPWDLQYQETQYF,TGTGCCAGCAGCCCCTGGGACTTACAGTACCAAGAGACCCAGTACTTC
16,TRBJ2-1,TRBV13,TRBD2,CASSLAGGSSYNEQFF,TGTGCCAGCAGCTTAGCGGGGGGTAGCTCCTACAATGAGCAGTTCTTC
16,TRBJ1-3,TRBV28,TRBD1,CASSFWTGTEGNTIYF,TGTGCCAGCAGTTTCTGGACAGGGACGGAGGGAAACACCATATATTTT
12,TRBJ2-5,TRBV19,TRBD2,CASRGERETQYF,TGTGCCAGTCGGGGGGAGAGGGAGACCCAGTACTTC
15,TRBJ2-5,TRBV28,.,CASNRGSSLQETQYF,TGTGCCAGCAATAGGGGGTCAAGCCTCCAAGAGACCCAGTACTTC
14,TRBJ1-4,TRBV4-1,.,CASSFIATNEKLFF,TGCGCCAGCAGCTTTATTGCAACTAATGAAAAACTGTTTTTT
15,TRBJ2-5,TRBV28,TRBD1,CASSPGTGYRETQYF,TGTGCCAGCAGTCCCGGGACAGGCTATCGAGAGACCCAGTACTTC
16,TRBJ2-7,TRBV27,TRBD2,CASSFASGEFSYEQYF,TGTGCCAGCAGTTTTGCTAGCGGAGAGTTCTCCTACGAGCAGTACTTC
11,TRBJ2-7,TRBV14,.,CASSQGHEQYF,TGTGCCAGCAGCCAAGGACACGAGCAGTACTTC
16,TRBJ2-1,TRBV11-2,.,CASSYSVGLGEHEQFF,TGTGCCAGCAGCTATAGCGTTGGGTTGGGGGAACATGAGCAGTTCTTC